This TCR beta chain was obtained from a study of blood T cell repertoires in COVID-19. Across the study: Samples representing acute and convalescent COVID-19 were sourced from the United States, Italy and Spain. The analysed material was cDNA or gDNA that came from T cells, B-cell-depleted T cells, or PBMCs.

Source study methods: For nucleated cells, counts were estimated from reference gene primer amplification. Repertoires were generated with immunoSEQ multiplex PCR, while TCRdb's copy carries only in-frame clones and drops some. V, J and clone size are taken as reported in that table, and D and trimming were inferred from the DNA itself. The sample has tens of thousands of clones, 70% to 85% seen once. Seattle patient enrollment occurred during active infection, with longitudinal follow-up thereafter. The TCR originated in a man older than 75 with COVID-19, enrolled during active disease. What was sequenced was peripheral blood.

The CDR3 loop is CASSTIDDITNYGYTF. CDR3 DNA: TGTGCCAGTAGTACTATTGATGACATAACTAACTATGGCTACACCTTC. The chain couples TRBV19 to TRBJ1-2; D is undetermined. CDR3 length equals 16 residues. V lost 4 bases and J 0 bases, leaving 15 bases between the germline ends. CDR1 LNHDA and CDR2 SQIVND come from the germline V gene (reference sequence).